The subject of this entry is one TCR beta chain. Its target is not known. The data originate from a study of cytomegalovirus exposure and HLA in healthy donors. Study-wide results and limits: Specificity for CMV antigens was confirmed in vitro for a few of the CMV-associated chains. According to a subsequent analysis, TCR clusters from the first cohort were inclined to appear together in the 120 validation repertoires. Overall, approximately 150 TCR beta chains were annotated as cytomegalovirus-associated.

The CDR3 contains 14 residues. V was clipped by 5 bases and J by 7 bases; unmatched bases: 5. The germline CDR1 and CDR2 sequences are SNHLY and FYNNEI. Donors were drawn from the approximately 120-subject validation cohort, separate from the roughly 700-subject first cohort. The repertoire was sequenced with immunoSEQ multiplex PCR; TCRdb's copy has only in-frame clones and lacks some. The sample carries some 120,000 clones, 89% recorded once. Material: PBMCs. The gene calls are TRBV2 and TRBJ2-1; TRBD2 agrees at 10 bases. The source of this sequence is a woman aged 18-29 years in good health and CMV-seronegative. The DNA for the CDR3 is TGTGCCAGCAGTATCGGACTAGCGGAAAATGAGCAGTTCTTC. This gives the protein CASSIGLAENEQFF.